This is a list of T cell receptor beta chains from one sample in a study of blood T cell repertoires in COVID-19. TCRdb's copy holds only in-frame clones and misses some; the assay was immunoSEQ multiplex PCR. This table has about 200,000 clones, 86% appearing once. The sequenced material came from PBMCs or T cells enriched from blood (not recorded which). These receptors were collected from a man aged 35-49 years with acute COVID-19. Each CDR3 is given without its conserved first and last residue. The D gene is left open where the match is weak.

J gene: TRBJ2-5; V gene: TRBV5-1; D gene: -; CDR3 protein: ASSLVPGVQETQY
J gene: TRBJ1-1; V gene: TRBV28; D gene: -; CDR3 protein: ASTRNTEAF
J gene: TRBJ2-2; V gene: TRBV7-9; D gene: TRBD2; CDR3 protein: ASSLGTSGTLTNTGELF
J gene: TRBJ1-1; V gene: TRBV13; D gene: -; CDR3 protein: ASSFSTGRKAF
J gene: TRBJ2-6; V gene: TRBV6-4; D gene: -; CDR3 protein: ASSISSGANVLT
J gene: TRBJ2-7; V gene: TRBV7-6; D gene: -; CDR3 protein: ASSLRWAGSLSEQY
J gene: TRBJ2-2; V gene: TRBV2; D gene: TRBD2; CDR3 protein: ASTRTSGGGGELF
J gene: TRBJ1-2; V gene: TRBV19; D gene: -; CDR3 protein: ASSIDRDYGYT
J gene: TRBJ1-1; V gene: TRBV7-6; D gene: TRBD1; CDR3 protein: ASSRQQGSMNTEAF
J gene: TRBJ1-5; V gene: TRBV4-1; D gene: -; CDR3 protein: ASSQAGSNQPQH
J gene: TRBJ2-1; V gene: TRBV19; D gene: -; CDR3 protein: ASSISNNNEQF
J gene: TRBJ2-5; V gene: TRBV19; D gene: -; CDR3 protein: ASSIPSSTQETQY
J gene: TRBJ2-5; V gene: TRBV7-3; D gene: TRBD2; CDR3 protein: ASGASGSRETQY
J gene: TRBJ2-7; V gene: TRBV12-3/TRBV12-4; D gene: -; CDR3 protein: ASSFTGTYEQY
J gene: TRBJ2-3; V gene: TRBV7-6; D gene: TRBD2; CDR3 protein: ASSLRAGGPVDTQY
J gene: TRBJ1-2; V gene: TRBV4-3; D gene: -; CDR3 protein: ASSQRGGENYGYT
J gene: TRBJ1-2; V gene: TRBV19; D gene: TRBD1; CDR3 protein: ASSSEGARTNYGYT
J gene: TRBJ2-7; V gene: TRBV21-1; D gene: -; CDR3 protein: ASSKDTGYEQY
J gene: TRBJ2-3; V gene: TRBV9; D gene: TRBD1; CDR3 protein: ASSARHRGESDTQY
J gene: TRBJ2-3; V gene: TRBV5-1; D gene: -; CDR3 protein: ASSLDLRSDTQY
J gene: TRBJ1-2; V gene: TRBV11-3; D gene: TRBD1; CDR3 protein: ASSLRDRDSGYT
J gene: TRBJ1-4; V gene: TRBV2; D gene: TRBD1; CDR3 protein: AIGTGQTEKLF
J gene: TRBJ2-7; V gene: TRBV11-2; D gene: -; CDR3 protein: ASSFLDEQY
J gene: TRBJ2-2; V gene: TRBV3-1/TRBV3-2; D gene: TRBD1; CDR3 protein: ASSYRRTGGIGELF
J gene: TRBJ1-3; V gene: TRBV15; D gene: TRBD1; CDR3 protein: ATSRDDRGRNTIY
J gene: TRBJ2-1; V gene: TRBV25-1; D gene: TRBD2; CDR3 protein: ASSDAGGSYNEQF
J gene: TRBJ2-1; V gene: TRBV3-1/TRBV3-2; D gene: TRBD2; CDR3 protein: ASRSTSGGYNEQF